A selection of T cell receptor beta chains follows, all from one sample in a study of OX40 agonist ivuxolimab in advanced cancers. The protocol was immunoSEQ multiplex PCR, while the TCRdb copy is restricted to in-frame clones and leaves out a portion. The sample has some 80,000 clones, approximately 94% seen once. Sample: CD4+ or CD8+ T cells sorted from blood, taken in a trial of the OX40 agonist ivuxolimab. These receptors originate from an adult with an advanced solid tumor such as melanoma, head and neck, liver or kidney cancer. Each CDR3 is given with its conserved first and last residue. Fields, in order: D gene, clone size, J gene, V gene, CDR3 protein, CDR3 DNA. The D gene is left open where the match is weak. Clone sizes are given selectively: once, few, many, or a class where the clone is expanded.

-	-	TRBJ2-7	TRBV4-2	CASSQDSGYEQYF	TGTGCCAGCAGCCAAGATTCCGGCTACGAGCAGTACTTC
-	-	TRBJ1-1	TRBV6-6	CASSYADRNTEAFF	TGTGCCAGCAGTTACGCGGACAGGAACACTGAAGCTTTCTTT
-	-	TRBJ2-3	TRBV14	CASSFGGSTDTQYF	TGTGCCAGCAGCTTCGGAGGAAGCACAGATACGCAGTATTTT
-	once	TRBJ2-2	TRBV9	CASSVGRRDTGELFF	TGTGCCAGCAGCGTAGGGAGGCGGGACACCGGGGAGCTGTTTTTT
TRBD1	-	TRBJ1-5	TRBV6-5	CARSNTGDNQPQHF	TGTGCCAGAAGTAATACAGGGGACAATCAGCCCCAGCATTTT
TRBD1	-	TRBJ2-2	TRBV4-2	CASSQGRTGVAGELFF	TGTGCCAGCAGCCAAGGTCGGACAGGAGTCGCCGGGGAGCTGTTTTTT
-	-	TRBJ2-1	TRBV5-1	CASSPRGQSRDNEQFF	TGCGCCAGCAGCCCACGAGGCCAGTCGCGTGACAATGAGCAGTTCTTC
TRBD1	-	TRBJ1-5	TRBV7-6	CASSSGTGYQPQHF	TGTGCCAGCAGCTCGGGGACAGGGTATCAGCCCCAGCATTTT
TRBD2	once	TRBJ2-1	TRBV11-3	CASSLGLAGVANEQFF	TGTGCCAGCAGCTTAGGACTAGCGGGAGTAGCAAATGAGCAGTTCTTC
-	-	TRBJ2-5	TRBV5-1	CASRSTPLETQYF	TGCGCCAGCAGATCGACCCCCCTAGAGACCCAGTACTTC
TRBD1	-	TRBJ2-5	TRBV19	CASSTQGARETQYF	TGTGCCAGTAGTACTCAGGGGGCGCGGGAGACCCAGTACTTC
-	-	TRBJ2-7	TRBV29-1	CSVDKQGTYEQYF	TGCAGCGTTGATAAGCAGGGGACCTACGAGCAGTACTTC
-	-	TRBJ1-3	TRBV27	CASSPSRAGRPGNTIYF	TGTGCCAGCAGTCCATCACGTGCAGGGCGGCCTGGAAACACCATATATTTT
-	-	TRBJ2-7	TRBV5-1	CASSLVSDSYEQYF	TGCGCCAGCAGCTTGGTTAGCGACTCCTACGAGCAGTACTTC
-	-	TRBJ2-2	TRBV29-1	CSVDRVGGELFF	TGCAGCGTTGACCGGGTCGGCGGGGAGCTGTTTTTT
-	-	TRBJ2-2	TRBV11-2	CASSHGAGELFF	TGTGCCAGCAGCCATGGGGCCGGGGAGCTGTTTTTT
TRBD1	-	TRBJ2-3	TRBV15	CATSSRTGGSADTQYF	TGTGCCACCAGCAGTAGGACAGGGGGCTCGGCAGATACGCAGTATTTT
TRBD2	-	TRBJ2-3	TRBV4-3	CASSPRSGGDTQYF	TGCGCCAGCAGCCCCAGGTCCGGGGGGGATACGCAGTATTTT
-	-	TRBJ2-7	TRBV6-5	CASSYSTGPYEQYF	TGTGCCAGCAGTTACTCGACGGGACCCTACGAGCAGTACTTC
TRBD2	-	TRBJ2-1	TRBV7-9	CASSPLWSLSGSYEQFF	TGTGCCAGCAGCCCCCTTTGGTCGCTTAGCGGGAGCTATGAGCAGTTCTTC
TRBD2	-	TRBJ2-1	TRBV2	CASGPSPRGRNNEQFF	TGTGCCAGCGGCCCCTCCCCCCGCGGGAGGAACAATGAGCAGTTCTTC
-	-	TRBJ2-2	TRBV14	CASSQVDRDTGELFF	TGTGCCAGCAGCCAAGTGGACAGAGACACCGGGGAGCTGTTTTTT
-	-	TRBJ2-3	TRBV15	CATSRTPGTAASQYF	TGTGCCACCAGCAGAACCCCTGGGACCGCGGCTTCGCAGTATTTT
TRBD1	once	TRBJ1-1	TRBV19	CASSDRDRGAFF	TGTGCCAGTAGTGACCGGGACAGGGGGGCTTTCTTT
-	once	TRBJ2-7	TRBV7-2	CASSLFGQEQYF	TGTGCCAGCAGCTTATTCGGGCAAGAGCAGTACTTC
TRBD1	-	TRBJ1-4	TRBV10-3	CAISQTGTGNRANEKLFF	TGTGCCATCAGTCAAACCGGGACAGGGAATAGGGCTAATGAAAAACTGTTTTTT
-	-	TRBJ2-3	TRBV15	CATTGPSVLGPTDTQYF	TGTGCCACCACCGGTCCAAGTGTTCTGGGCCCCACAGATACGCAGTATTTT
TRBD1	few	TRBJ1-4	TRBV9	CASSATGIPEKLFF	TGTGCCAGCAGCGCGACAGGGATTCCGGAAAAACTGTTTTTT
-	-	TRBJ2-5	TRBV19	CASSILYGSQTQYF	TGTGCCAGTAGTATCCTCTACGGGTCGCAGACCCAGTACTTC
-	-	TRBJ2-1	TRBV5-1	CASRTGPGGGNEQFF	TGCGCCAGCAGAACGGGCCCCGGGGGTGGGAATGAGCAGTTCTTC
-	few	TRBJ2-1	TRBV6-5	CASSDWNNEQFF	TGTGCCAGCAGTGACTGGAACAATGAGCAGTTCTTC
TRBD2	once	TRBJ2-7	TRBV14	CASSQGSAGGHEQYF	TGTGCCAGCAGCCAAGGATCGGCGGGAGGCCACGAGCAGTACTTC
TRBD2	-	TRBJ2-2	TRBV30	CAWTGLAGNTGELFF	TGTGCCTGGACGGGACTAGCGGGGAACACCGGGGAGCTGTTTTTT
TRBD2	-	TRBJ2-5	TRBV7-2	CASSVGREGETQYF	TGTGCCAGCAGCGTCGGACGGGAGGGAGAGACCCAGTACTTC
TRBD1	-	TRBJ2-3	TRBV4-3	CASSQGQGLKDTQYF	TGCGCCAGCAGCCAAGGACAGGGGTTGAAAGATACGCAGTATTTT
-	-	TRBJ1-2	TRBV6-5	CASSYRTNYGYTF	TGTGCCAGCAGTTACAGGACGAACTATGGCTACACCTTC